Each of the 10 T cell receptor beta chains below was sequenced from the same sample in a study of blood T cell repertoires in COVID-19. Data came from immunoSEQ multiplex PCR; TCRdb stores just in-frame clones and leaves some out. This sample has approximately 300,000 clones, with 90% found just once. Sequencing used PBMCs or T cells enriched from blood (not recorded which). Receptors originate from a man between 60 and 75 years old who had recovered from COVID-19.

The V and J genes are TRBV24-1 and TRBJ2-1; D gene ambiguous. V gave up 5 bases and J gave up 7 bases, with 20 bases separating them. The CDR3 contains 16 residues. The germline CDR1 and CDR2 sequences are KGHDR and SFDVKD. This chain's CDR3 is CATSGPGAVVANEQFF. The CDR3 bases are TGTGCCACCAGTGGTCCGGGTGCGGTTGTCGCGAATGAGCAGTTCTTC.

The V call is TRBV3-1 (or the pseudogene TRBV3-2), the J call TRBJ2-3, with 7 bases matching TRBD2. This CDR3 has 16 amino acids. The ends lost 6 bases at V and 2 bases at J; junction bases unmatched: 11. Germline values: CDR1 LGHDT, CDR2 YNNKEL (reference sequence). The CDR3 reads CASSHIVSGPTDTQYF. DNA for the CDR3: TGTGCCAGCAGTCATATTGTTAGCGGGCCCACAGATACGCAGTATTTT.

The gene calls are TRBV3-1 (or the pseudogene TRBV3-2) and TRBJ2-7; 7 nucleotides line up with TRBD2. The CDR3 has 17 residues. The V segment lost 4 bases and the J segment 1 base; nucleotides outside the gene matches: 13. Looked up from germline, CDR1 is LGHDT and CDR2 is YNNKEL (reference sequence). CDR3 in amino acids: CASSRPLRGGGSYEQYF. The CDR3 DNA reads as TGTGCCAGCAGCCGCCCACTACGCGGGGGTGGATCCTACGAGCAGTACTTC.

This clone appeared a single time. The chain links TRBV9 to TRBJ2-3, with TRBD1 matching over 12 bases. The germline CDR1 and CDR2 sequences are SGDLS and YYNGEE. The CDR3 loop spans 15 amino acids. The trim removed 4 bases at V and 6 bases at J, leaving 6 bases unmatched. CDR3 residues: CASSRDRGLVDTQYF. DNA of the CDR3: TGTGCCAGCAGCAGGGACAGGGGGCTCGTTGATACGCAGTATTTT. The full variable domain, in which reference TRBV9 and TRBJ2-3 provide the parts outside the CDR3, is DSGVTQTPKHLITATGQRVTLRCSPRSGDLSVYWYQQSLDQGLQFLIQYYNGEERAKGNILERFSAQQFPDLHSELNLSSLELGDSALYFCASSRDRGLVDTQYFGPGTRLTVL.

This chain links TRBV6-2 or TRBV6-3 with TRBJ1-3, with a weak D call TRBD1 (5 bases). The CDR3 runs 15 residues. Trimming stripped 2 bases from V and 4 bases from J, with 12 bases between. Looked up from germline, CDR1 is MNHEY and CDR2 is SVGEGT. CDR3 loop: CASSYGREAGNTIYF. CDR3 DNA sequence: TGTGCCAGCAGTTACGGCAGGGAAGCCGGAAACACCATATATTTT.

This chain links TRBV5-4 with TRBJ2-3, with TRBD2 matching over 9 bases. This CDR3 region has 16 residues. After removal of 0 bases from V and 0 bases from J, the junction contained 2 bases not matched to a gene. Germline values: CDR1 SGHNT, CDR2 YYREEE (reference sequence). CDR3 DNA sequence: TGTGCCAGCAGCTTGGGGGCGGGAGGGAGCACAGATACGCAGTATTTT. This codes for CASSLGAGGSTDTQYF.

This clone was seen a handful of times. This rearrangement joins TRBV7-2 to TRBJ1-2; weak D call: TRBD1 (5 bases). CDR1 and CDR2 (germline): SGHTA, FQGNSA. CDR3 length equals 12 residues. Trimming stripped 4 bases from V and 5 bases from J, with 8 bases between. The CDR3 protein is CASSSTAYGYTF. CDR3 coding DNA: TGTGCCAGCAGCTCGACAGCATATGGCTACACCTTC.

V gene TRBV27 combines with J gene TRBJ1-5; 12 bases agree with TRBD1. This CDR3 has 15 residues. Germline-derived CDR1 and CDR2 are MNHEY and SMNVEV (reference sequence). The V gene end was trimmed by 5 bases and the J gene end by 6 bases; junction bases not matched to a gene: 5. DNA for the CDR3: TGTGCCAGCAGTCCCGGGACAGGGGGCAGTCAGCCCCAGCATTTT. This encodes CASSPGTGGSQPQHF.

The chain uses TRBV7-6 and TRBJ1-6; D remains unclear. The germline gives CDR1 SGHVS, CDR2 FNYEAQ. CDR3 length: 12 amino acids. V lost 6 bases and J 10 bases, leaving 10 bases between the germline ends. The CDR3 region is CASSSNESPLHF. As DNA, the CDR3 is TGTGCCAGCAGTTCAAACGAGTCACCCCTCCACTTT.

The chain combines TRBV24-1 with TRBJ2-5; the match to TRBD1 covers 9 bases. Germline CDR1 and CDR2: KGHDR and SFDVKD. The J segment lost 2 bases and the V segment lost 4 bases, leaving 7 bases of the junction unmatched. CDR3 size: 16 residues. CDR3 region: CATSDRGTGQQETQYF. For the CDR3, the DNA is TGTGCCACCAGTGACCGGGGGACAGGGCAGCAAGAGACCCAGTACTTC.